These T cell receptor beta chains were read from a single sample in a study of blood T cells in healthy people across ages. MiXCR, applied by TCRdb to the 5' RACE reads, yields one record per CDR3 protein. The sample includes about 680,000 distinct CDR3 sequences, about 52% of them seen just once. Sample: blood. The receptor source for this set is an older woman in good health. Each CDR3 is given with its conserved first and last residue. The order of the fields is clone size, D gene, V gene, J gene, CDR3 protein, CDR3 DNA. The D gene is left open where the match is weak. The size field is filled for only some rows; it gives once, few, many or a size class.

abundance: .
d_gene: .
v_gene: TRBV27
j_gene: TRBJ2-1
CDR3aa: CASSFRGGGPYNEQFF
CDR3nt: TGTGCCAGCAGTTTTCGTGGGGGAGGCCCCTACAATGAGCAGTTCTTC

abundance: .
d_gene: .
v_gene: TRBV10-3
j_gene: TRBJ2-3
CDR3aa: CAISESVFPDTQYF
CDR3nt: TGTGCCATCAGTGAGAGTGTTTTCCCAGATACGCAGTATTTT

abundance: .
d_gene: .
v_gene: TRBV27
j_gene: TRBJ2-7
CDR3aa: CASRTNRPTSYEQYF
CDR3nt: TGTGCCAGCAGAACTAACCGTCCCACCTCCTACGAGCAGTACTTC

abundance: .
d_gene: .
v_gene: TRBV28
j_gene: TRBJ2-7
CDR3aa: CASFLRSSYEQYF
CDR3nt: TGTGCCAGCTTTCTCCGAAGCTCCTACGAGCAGTACTTC

abundance: few
d_gene: TRBD2
v_gene: TRBV28
j_gene: TRBJ2-3
CDR3aa: CASTPAGVDTQYF
CDR3nt: TGTGCCAGCACCCCTGCGGGGGTAGATACGCAGTATTTT

abundance: .
d_gene: TRBD2
v_gene: TRBV29-1
j_gene: TRBJ2-3
CDR3aa: CSVVGGRAEDTQYF
CDR3nt: TGCAGCGTTGTCGGCGGGAGGGCCGAAGATACGCAGTATTTT

abundance: .
d_gene: .
v_gene: TRBV29-1
j_gene: TRBJ1-1
CDR3aa: CSVQGYQVNTEAFF
CDR3nt: TGCAGCGTACAGGGCTACCAGGTGAACACTGAAGCTTTCTTT

abundance: .
d_gene: .
v_gene: TRBV6-5
j_gene: TRBJ2-1
CDR3aa: CASSYDTVNEQFF
CDR3nt: TGTGCCAGCAGTTACGATACGGTCAATGAGCAGTTCTTC

abundance: .
d_gene: TRBD1
v_gene: TRBV28
j_gene: TRBJ2-7
CDR3aa: CASSLGGTGKSEQYF
CDR3nt: TGTGCCAGCAGCCTAGGGGGGACAGGGAAGTCAGAGCAGTACTTC

abundance: few
d_gene: TRBD2
v_gene: TRBV20-1
j_gene: TRBJ2-1
CDR3aa: CSAGASGNNEQFF
CDR3nt: TGCAGTGCAGGGGCTAGCGGAAACAATGAGCAGTTCTTC

abundance: .
d_gene: .
v_gene: TRBV5-1
j_gene: TRBJ2-1
CDR3aa: CASSIGDGPYEQFF
CDR3nt: TGCGCCAGCAGCATAGGGGACGGTCCCTACGAGCAGTTCTTC

abundance: few
d_gene: TRBD2
v_gene: TRBV12-3/TRBV12-4
j_gene: TRBJ2-3
CDR3aa: CASSLGAGGDTQYF
CDR3nt: TGTGCCAGCAGTTTAGGAGCGGGAGGGGATACGCAGTATTTT

abundance: .
d_gene: TRBD2
v_gene: TRBV3-1
j_gene: TRBJ2-7
CDR3aa: CASSQGAGVSYEQYF
CDR3nt: TGCGCCAGCAGCCAAGGAGCGGGGGTCTCCTACGAGCAGTACTTC

abundance: once
d_gene: .
v_gene: TRBV2
j_gene: TRBJ2-3
CDR3aa: CASSAGTVAPGTQYF
CDR3nt: TGTGCCAGCAGTGCAGGGACGGTCGCACCGGGTACGCAGTATTTT

abundance: few
d_gene: .
v_gene: TRBV29-1
j_gene: TRBJ2-5
CDR3aa: CSVDSLQETQYF
CDR3nt: TGCAGCGTGGACAGTCTCCAAGAGACCCAGTACTTC

abundance: few
d_gene: .
v_gene: TRBV4-2
j_gene: TRBJ2-1
CDR3aa: CASSQGGVAGNEQFF
CDR3nt: TGTGCCAGCAGCCAAGGAGGGGTAGCTGGCAATGAGCAGTTCTTC

abundance: .
d_gene: .
v_gene: TRBV2
j_gene: TRBJ1-4
CDR3aa: CASSRGSSEKLFF
CDR3nt: TGTGCCAGCAGCCGGGGGTCGAGTGAAAAACTGTTTTTT

abundance: few
d_gene: TRBD2
v_gene: TRBV7-2
j_gene: TRBJ2-1
CDR3aa: CASSLGTSGGSDEQFF
CDR3nt: TGTGCCAGCAGCTTAGGGACTAGCGGGGGCTCAGATGAGCAGTTCTTC

abundance: few
d_gene: .
v_gene: TRBV4-3
j_gene: TRBJ2-7
CDR3aa: CASSQGKGREQYF
CDR3nt: TGCGCCAGCAGCCAAGGAAAGGGACGCGAGCAGTACTTC

abundance: .
d_gene: .
v_gene: TRBV10-3
j_gene: TRBJ2-5
CDR3aa: CAISVGNSYNEQYF
CDR3nt: TGTGCCATCAGTGTGGGCAACAGTTACAATGAGCAGTACTTC

abundance: .
d_gene: TRBD2
v_gene: TRBV24-1
j_gene: TRBJ2-5
CDR3aa: CATSDAPVAGKETQYF
CDR3nt: TGTGCCACCAGTGACGCCCCTGTAGCGGGAAAGGAGACCCAGTACTTC

abundance: few
d_gene: TRBD2
v_gene: TRBV10-3
j_gene: TRBJ2-5
CDR3aa: CAISDRLAPSQETQYF
CDR3nt: TGTGCCATCAGTGATCGACTAGCGCCGTCCCAAGAGACCCAGTACTTC

abundance: .
d_gene: .
v_gene: TRBV7-6
j_gene: TRBJ2-3
CDR3aa: CASSQKVSPTQYF
CDR3nt: TGTGCCAGCAGCCAGAAGGTATCGCCTACGCAGTATTTT

abundance: .
d_gene: TRBD1
v_gene: TRBV28
j_gene: TRBJ2-7
CDR3aa: CASSSAGTGSYEQYF
CDR3nt: TGTGCCAGCAGCTCGGCAGGGACAGGGTCCTACGAGCAGTACTTC

abundance: .
d_gene: .
v_gene: TRBV5-5
j_gene: TRBJ1-2
CDR3aa: CASSLLEGTDGYTF
CDR3nt: TGTGCCAGCAGCTTACTTGAAGGGACGGATGGCTACACCTTC

abundance: .
d_gene: .
v_gene: TRBV6-2/TRBV6-3
j_gene: TRBJ2-5
CDR3aa: CASSEGGSTAQYF
CDR3nt: TGTGCCAGCAGTGAGGGGGGGAGTACCGCCCAGTACTTC

abundance: .
d_gene: .
v_gene: TRBV29-1
j_gene: TRBJ2-7
CDR3aa: CSVEARTYNEQYF
CDR3nt: TGCAGCGTTGAGGCGAGAACCTACAATGAGCAGTACTTC

abundance: .
d_gene: .
v_gene: TRBV6-5
j_gene: TRBJ2-2
CDR3aa: CASSYNSENTGELFF
CDR3nt: TGTGCCAGCAGTTACAACAGCGAGAACACCGGGGAGCTGTTTTTT

abundance: .
d_gene: TRBD1
v_gene: TRBV9
j_gene: TRBJ2-5
CDR3aa: CASSDRDSYNEQYF
CDR3nt: TGTGCCAGCAGCGACCGGGACAGCTACAATGAGCAGTACTTC

abundance: .
d_gene: .
v_gene: TRBV30
j_gene: TRBJ1-5
CDR3aa: CAWRGGNNQPQHF
CDR3nt: TGTGCCTGGAGAGGAGGAAACAATCAGCCCCAGCATTTT

abundance: .
d_gene: .
v_gene: TRBV7-7
j_gene: TRBJ2-3
CDR3aa: CASSLSESPDTQYF
CDR3nt: TGTGCTAGCAGCTTATCGGAGTCCCCAGATACGCAGTATTTT

abundance: few
d_gene: .
v_gene: TRBV29-1
j_gene: TRBJ1-2
CDR3aa: CSATGPVNYGYTF
CDR3nt: TGCAGCGCCACAGGACCCGTTAACTATGGCTACACCTTC

abundance: .
d_gene: TRBD2
v_gene: TRBV5-1
j_gene: TRBJ2-7
CDR3aa: CASSPRLAGDLPYEQYF
CDR3nt: TGCGCCAGCAGCCCCCGACTAGCGGGAGACCTACCCTACGAGCAGTACTTC

abundance: few
d_gene: .
v_gene: TRBV5-1
j_gene: TRBJ2-5
CDR3aa: CASSVSTPPETQYF
CDR3nt: TGCGCCAGCAGCGTCAGTACCCCTCCAGAGACCCAGTACTTC

abundance: once
d_gene: .
v_gene: TRBV20-1
j_gene: TRBJ2-5
CDR3aa: CSAGGPRINEQYF
CDR3nt: TGCAGTGCAGGGGGACCCAGGATCAATGAGCAGTACTTC

abundance: many
d_gene: .
v_gene: TRBV28
j_gene: TRBJ1-4
CDR3aa: CASSSFVREKLFF
CDR3nt: TGTGCCAGCAGTTCTTTTGTCCGTGAAAAACTGTTTTTT

abundance: .
d_gene: .
v_gene: TRBV4-3
j_gene: TRBJ2-3
CDR3aa: CASSQEARRSTDTQYF
CDR3nt: TGCGCCAGCAGCCAAGAAGCGAGGAGGTCCACAGATACGCAGTATTTT

abundance: few
d_gene: TRBD2
v_gene: TRBV9
j_gene: TRBJ2-7
CDR3aa: CASSPASGSGYEQYF
CDR3nt: TGTGCCAGCAGCCCGGCCAGCGGGAGTGGATACGAGCAGTACTTC

abundance: .
d_gene: .
v_gene: TRBV7-3
j_gene: TRBJ2-5
CDR3aa: CASSSHGGWQETQYF
CDR3nt: TGTGCCAGCAGCTCTCATGGGGGGTGGCAAGAGACCCAGTACTTC

abundance: once
d_gene: TRBD1
v_gene: TRBV6-6
j_gene: TRBJ2-7
CDR3aa: CASSYEGQGAREQYF
CDR3nt: TGTGCCAGCAGTTACGAGGGACAGGGGGCGCGAGAGCAGTACTTC

abundance: .
d_gene: TRBD1
v_gene: TRBV20-1
j_gene: TRBJ1-2
CDR3aa: CSASTGAEQGYTF
CDR3nt: TGCAGTGCCAGTACAGGGGCGGAACAAGGCTACACCTTC

abundance: few
d_gene: TRBD1
v_gene: TRBV7-9
j_gene: TRBJ2-7
CDR3aa: CASSLGQGVLDEQYF
CDR3nt: TGTGCCAGCAGCCTGGGACAGGGAGTACTTGACGAGCAGTACTTC

abundance: few
d_gene: .
v_gene: TRBV5-1
j_gene: TRBJ2-7
CDR3aa: CASSGPSVDPGVYEQYF
CDR3nt: TGCGCCAGCAGCGGGCCCTCGGTGGACCCAGGCGTCTACGAGCAGTACTTC

abundance: .
d_gene: .
v_gene: TRBV21-1
j_gene: TRBJ2-7
CDR3aa: CASRLPGAPAYEQYF
CDR3nt: TGTGCCAGCCGACTCCCAGGTGCCCCAGCCTACGAGCAGTACTTC